This T cell receptor (beta chain) was identified in a study of cytomegalovirus exposure and HLA in healthy donors. Germline trimming cut 3 bases from V and 4 bases from J; bases unmatched to any gene: 5. Germline CDR1 reads KGHSH; CDR2 reads LQKENI. The CDR3 contains 15 residues. The PCR was carried out with 60 Vbeta primers and 13 Jbeta primers. TCRdb's copy holds only in-frame clones and misses some; the assay was immunoSEQ multiplex PCR. Of around 140,000 clones listed, approximately 75% were seen once; the top ten hold around 0.99%. The rearrangement joins TRBV18 to TRBJ1-1; 10 bases match TRBD1. Sequenced input: PBMCs. This clonotype was obtained from a male donor in good health and CMV-seronegative. CDR3 loop: CASSPPGQGGTEAFF. CDR3 sequence (DNA): TGTGCCAGCTCACCTCCCGGACAGGGGGGCACTGAAGCTTTCTTT.